These 21 T cell receptor beta chains were sequenced from one sample in a study of T cells in Graves' hyperthyroidism and ophthalmopathy. The TCR beta CDR3 regions underwent amplification using RNA transcripts as the source. During a first-round RT-PCR of the TCR CDR3, the HTBI primer set was used. TCRdb passed the multiplex PCR reads through MiXCR, listing each CDR3 protein once. The table has 550,000 to 800,000 distinct CDR3 sequences, approximately 15% seen once. Sequencing was done on a sample of blood. Source of these receptors: a man aged 45-65 years with Graves' hyperthyroidism.

The genes are TRBV15 and TRBJ2-4; 15 nucleotides line up with TRBD2. The CDR3 spans 18 residues. V lost 8 bases to trimming and J lost 1 base; unmatched junction nucleotides: 9. Per the germline V gene, CDR1 is LNHNV and CDR2 is YYDKDF (reference sequence). This CDR3 reads CATGGLAGGSWAKNIQYF. The CDR3 nucleotides are TGTGCCACCGGTGGACTAGCGGGAGGGTCGTGGGCCAAAAACATTCAGTACTTC. The whole variable domain, remainder taken from reference TRBV15 and TRBJ2-4, is DAMVIQNPRYQVTQFGKPVTLSCSQTLNHNVMYWYQQKSSQAPKLLFHYYDKDFNNEADTPDNFQSRRPNTSFCFLDIRSPGLGDTAMYLCATGGLAGGSWAKNIQYFGAGTRLSVL.

This clonotype was seen ten or more times. V is TRBV5-1 and J is TRBJ1-1; D is possibly TRBD1 (5 bases). This CDR3 comprises 16 residues. V lost 4 bases and J lost 4, with 20 bases in between. Germline V lookup: CDR1 SGHRS, CDR2 YFSETQ. Here the CDR3 reads CASSADPTGSRTEAFF. The CDR3 bases are TGCGCCAGCAGCGCGGACCCCACAGGTTCGCGCACTGAAGCTTTCTTT.

This clonotype was recorded many times. The chain links TRBV27 to TRBJ2-3; 12 bases line up with TRBD2. This CDR3 has 16 residues. The germline V gene encodes CDR1 MNHEY and CDR2 SMNVEV (reference sequence). The junction had 4 bases not matched to a gene; V was cut back by 5 bases and J by 1 base. CDR3: CASSPTSGSGTDTQYF. In DNA, the CDR3 is TGTGCCAGCAGTCCGACTAGCGGGAGTGGCACAGATACGCAGTATTTT.

The sample holds many counts of this clonotype. The chain couples TRBV7-3 to TRBJ2-3; 9 bases align to TRBD2. V gave up 3 bases and J gave up 2 bases; unmatched junction bases: 6. This CDR3 comprises 16 residues. The germline gives CDR1 SGHTA, CDR2 FQGTGA. This CDR3 is CASSFGLAPYTDTQYF. CDR3 DNA: TGTGCCAGCAGCTTCGGACTAGCGCCTTACACAGATACGCAGTATTTT.

In this sample, this clonotype turned up many times. This rearrangement joins TRBV28 to TRBJ1-6; possible D gene TRBD1, 5 bases. The length of the CDR3 is 16 residues. Germline CDR1 reads MDHEN; CDR2 reads SYDVKM. Trimming pared 3 bases from V and 7 bases from J, leaving 16 bases between. The CDR3 region is CASSFFEVTVNSPLHF. Here the CDR3 DNA reads TGTGCCAGCAGTTTCTTCGAGGTGACAGTAAATTCACCCCTCCACTTT. The whole variable domain, filled in from reference TRBV28 and TRBJ1-6, reads DVKVTQSSRYLVKRTGEKVFLECVQDMDHENMFWYRQDPGLGLRLIYFSYDVKMKEKGDIPEGYSVSREKKERFSLILESASTNQTSMYLCASSFFEVTVNSPLHFGNGTRLTVT.

Notes on this clonotype: A much larger clone lies one base from this, so it may be a read error. This chain links TRBV6-1 with TRBJ2-1; the match to TRBD2 covers 8 bases. Germline CDR1 MNHNS, CDR2 SASEGT. The CDR3 consists of 14 residues. CDR3 DNA sequence: TGTGCCTGCAGTGAACTAGCGGCCTACAATGAGCAGTTCTTC. Its translation is CACSELAAYNEQFF.

The chain uses TRBV20-1 and TRBJ2-7; 10 bases align to TRBD2. With 2 bases clipped from V and 6 bases from J, the junction kept 4 bases outside the gene matches. CDR1 and CDR2 (germline): DFQATT, SNEGSKA (reference sequence). CDR3 length equals 13 residues. This chain's CDR3 is CSARPGLAIEQYF. CDR3 sequence (DNA): TGCAGTGCTAGACCGGGACTAGCGATCGAGCAGTACTTC.

J is TRBJ2-4 and V is TRBV4-3, with 10 bases aligning to TRBD2. The CDR3 covers 15 residues. The germline V gene has CDR1 LGHNA and CDR2 YSLEER. V shed 0 bases, J shed 8 bases, and the junction held 4 bases outside the gene matches. CDR3 amino acids: CASSQEGLAIDIQYF. In DNA, the CDR3 is TGCGCCAGCAGCCAAGAGGGACTAGCGATTGACATTCAGTACTTC.

The table lists this clonotype with many counts. This rearrangement joins TRBV11-2 to TRBJ2-2, with D uncertain. The CDR3 is made up of 12 amino acids. Germline V gene sequence: CDR1 SGHAT, CDR2 FQNNGV. Between the trimmed V and J ends, which lost 5 bases and 5 bases, there was a span of 6 bases. The CDR3 protein is CASSPMTGELFF. The CDR3 bases are TGTGCCAGCAGCCCGATGACCGGGGAGCTGTTTTTT. The full variable domain, with the rest looked up from reference TRBV11-2 and TRBJ2-2, is EAGVAQSPRYKIIEKRQSVAFWCNPISGHATLYWYQQILGQGPKLLIQFQNNGVVDDSQLPKDRFSAERLKGVDSTLKIQPAKLEDSAVYLCASSPMTGELFFGEGSRLTVL.

This clonotype turned up a few times. The chain has TRBV19 and TRBJ2-1; 9 positions match TRBD1. V dropped 4 bases and J dropped 6; count of bases not matched to a gene: 10. This CDR3 comprises 16 residues. The germline V gene encodes CDR1 LNHDA and CDR2 SQIVND (reference sequence). DNA for the CDR3: TGTGCCAGTAGTAGCCCCGGGACAGGGTCCCCCAATGAGCAGTTCTTC. Protein sequence: CASSSPGTGSPNEQFF. Combining the CDR3 with reference TRBV19 and TRBJ2-1 gives the whole variable domain DGGITQSPKYLFRKEGQNVTLSCEQNLNHDAMYWYRQDPGQGLRLIYYSQIVNDFQKGDIAEGYSVSREKKESFPLTVTSAQKNPTAFYLCASSSPGTGSPNEQFFGPGTRLTVL.

This clonotype was detected ten times or more. The rearrangement joins TRBV28 to TRBJ1-5; 10 bases map to TRBD1. CDR1 is MDHEN, CDR2 SYDVKM, per germline. The CDR3 is 14 amino acids. V lost 5 bases to trimming and J lost 9 bases; unmatched junction nucleotides: 7. The CDR3 is CASSQRQGASPQHF. The CDR3 DNA reads TGTGCCAGCAGTCAACGACAGGGGGCTTCGCCCCAGCATTTT.

This clonotype was counted a few times. The chain employs TRBV6-1 and TRBJ2-5; 13 bases fit TRBD2. The J segment lost 7 bases and the V segment lost 6 bases, leaving 8 bases of the junction unmatched. The CDR3 sequence is 15 residues long. CDR1 and CDR2 from the germline V gene are MNHNS and SASEGT. The DNA for the CDR3 is TGTGCCAGCAGGGGACTAGCGGGACGGAGAGCGACCCAGTACTTC. Translation gives CASRGLAGRRATQYF.

This clonotype was seen at least ten times. The chain links TRBV7-9 to TRBJ2-5, with TRBD2 matching over 8 bases. The CDR3 extends over 17 amino acids. The trim removed 5 bases at V and 5 bases at J, leaving 16 bases unmatched. Germline V CDR1 and CDR2: SEHNR, FQNEAQ (reference sequence). The CDR3 is CASSPPVGRAGAETQYF. CDR3 sequence (DNA): TGTGCCAGCAGCCCCCCGGTTGGGAGAGCGGGAGCGGAGACCCAGTACTTC.

This rearrangement joins TRBV12-3 or TRBV12-4 to TRBJ2-7; D not resolved. This CDR3 region has 12 residues. The germline V and J ends were trimmed by 6 bases and 4 bases, with 10 bases remaining between them. The CDR3 sequence is CASSYPEYEQYF. The CDR3 DNA follows: TGTGCCAGCAGCTACCCCGAGTACGAGCAGTACTTC.

This clonotype was observed a few times. This chain joins TRBV24-1 and TRBJ1-5; D is unclear. The V end was cut by 3 bases, the J end by 0 bases, with 8 bases between. The CDR3 loop spans 15 amino acids. The germline V gene has CDR1 KGHDR and CDR2 SFDVKD. The CDR3 DNA reads TGTGCCACCAGTGATCGAGGTAATAGCAATCAGCCCCAGCATTTT. Its protein product is CATSDRGNSNQPQHF.

This clonotype occurred a few times. The J gene is TRBJ1-5, the V gene TRBV6-1, with 12 positions matching TRBD1. The V segment lost 8 bases and the J segment 5 bases; nucleotides outside the gene matches: 7. The CDR3 runs to 15 residues. Germline values: CDR1 MNHNS, CDR2 SASEGT. As DNA, the CDR3 is TGTGCCAGCGGGCCCGGGACAGGGGGCGATCAGCCCCAGCATTTT. Translating it yields CASGPGTGGDQPQHF.

J is TRBJ1-5 and V is TRBV3-1; D is uncertain. The CDR3 is 13 amino acids. From germline, CDR1 is LGHDT and CDR2 YNNKEL (reference sequence). With 2 bases removed from V and 3 bases from J, the gap between germline ends came to 5 bases. This chain's CDR3 is CASSQRPNQPQHF. The CDR3 DNA reads as TGTGCCAGCAGCCAAAGACCCAATCAGCCCCAGCATTTT. Variable domain in full (rest from reference TRBV3-1 and TRBJ1-5): DTAVSQTPKYLVTQMGNDKSIKCEQNLGHDTMYWYKQDSKKFLKIMFSYNNKELIINETVPNRFSPKSPDKAHLNLHINSLELGDSAVYFCASSQRPNQPQHFGDGTRLSIL.

The chain recombines TRBV6-1 with TRBJ1-5; D is undetermined. CDR1 and CDR2 (germline): MNHNS, SASEGT. The CDR3 covers 14 residues. V lost 5 bases and J lost 7, with 15 bases in between. As DNA, the CDR3 is TGTGCCAGCAGTCAAAGGTCCAGAAACCAGCCCCAGCATTTT. Protein product: CASSQRSRNQPQHF.

This clonotype was counted at least ten times. The CDR3 bases are TGTGCCAGCAGCTATTTTAGCGGGGCTACAGATGAGCAGTTCTTC. It yields the protein CASSYFSGATDEQFF. The chain uses TRBV7-9 and TRBJ2-1; 8 bases align to TRBD2. CDR1 SEHNR and CDR2 FQNEAQ come from the germline V gene (reference sequence). CDR3 size: 15 residues. The ends lost 4 bases at V and 8 bases at J; junction bases unmatched: 10.

Many counts were recorded for this clonotype. CDR3 protein: CASSLVGQFYEQYF. CDR3 DNA: TGTGCCAGCAGCTTAGTGGGACAATTCTACGAGCAGTACTTC. J is TRBJ2-7 and V is TRBV11-2, with a weak D call TRBD1 (6 bases). V was cut by 1 base and J by 3 bases, with 10 bases left in between. The CDR3 sequence is 14 residues long. Germline V gene lookup returns CDR1 SGHAT and CDR2 FQNNGV.

The table lists this clonotype with many counts. V and J are TRBV11-2 and TRBJ2-2; 8 bases line up with TRBD2. CDR1 SGHAT and CDR2 FQNNGV come from the germline V gene. J was trimmed by 8 bases and V by 8 bases; bases with no gene match: 10. CDR3 size: 14 residues. The CDR3 DNA reads as TGTGCCAGCGCCCCTGGCGGGAGGTCAGGGGAGCTGTTTTTT. Its protein product is CASAPGGRSGELFF.